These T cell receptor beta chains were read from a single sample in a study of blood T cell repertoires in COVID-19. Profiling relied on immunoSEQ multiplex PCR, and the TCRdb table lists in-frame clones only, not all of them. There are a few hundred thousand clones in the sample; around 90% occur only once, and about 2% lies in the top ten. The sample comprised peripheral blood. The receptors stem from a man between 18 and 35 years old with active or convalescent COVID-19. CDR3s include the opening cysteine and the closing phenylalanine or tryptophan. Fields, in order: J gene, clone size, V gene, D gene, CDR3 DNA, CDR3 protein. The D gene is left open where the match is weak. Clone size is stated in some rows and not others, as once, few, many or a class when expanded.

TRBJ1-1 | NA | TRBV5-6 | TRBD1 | TGTGCCAGCAGCTTGACAGGGGCCGCCAGCCCGAACACTGAAGCTTTCTTT | CASSLTGAASPNTEAFF
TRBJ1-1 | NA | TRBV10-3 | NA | TGTGCCATCAGGGGAATGACAGAGATAAACACTGAAGCTTTCTTT | CAIRGMTEINTEAFF
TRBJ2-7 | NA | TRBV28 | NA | TGTGCCAGCAGTGACCCCAGGGGGGCGCACTCCTACGAGCAGTACTTC | CASSDPRGAHSYEQYF
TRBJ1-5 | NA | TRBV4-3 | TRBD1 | TGCGCCAGCAGCCAAGGGACAGGGAGCAATCAGCCCCAGCATTTT | CASSQGTGSNQPQHF
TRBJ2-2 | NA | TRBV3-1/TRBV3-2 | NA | TGTGCCAGCAGCCAAGATTTTTGGGCAGCGAACACCGGGGAGCTGTTTTTT | CASSQDFWAANTGELFF
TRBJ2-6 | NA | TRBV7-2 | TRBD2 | TGTGCCAGCAGCTTAGCCCGACTAGCGGGGCTAATAAGCTCTGGGGCCAACGTCCTGACTTTC | CASSLARLAGLISSGANVLTF
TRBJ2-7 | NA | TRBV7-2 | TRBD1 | TGTGCCAGCAGCCCGACAGGGGCGATCCCAACCTACGAGCAGTACTTC | CASSPTGAIPTYEQYF
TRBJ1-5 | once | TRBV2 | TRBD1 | TGTGCCAGCAGTGAAGCCGAGACAGGGGGCGGGGTGCCCCAGCATTTT | CASSEAETGGGVPQHF
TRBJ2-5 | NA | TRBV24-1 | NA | TGTGCCACCTCGGGACTTTTCCAAGAGACCCAGTACTTC | CATSGLFQETQYF
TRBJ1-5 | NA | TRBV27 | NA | TGTGCCAGCGGAGAGCAGGGTCTCCCCCAGCATTTT | CASGEQGLPQHF
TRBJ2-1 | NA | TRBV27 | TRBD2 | TGTGCCAGCAGCATAGCGGGAGGGGTCCTAGATGAGCAGTTCTTC | CASSIAGGVLDEQFF
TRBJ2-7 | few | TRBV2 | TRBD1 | TGTGCCCAACAACTGGGACAGGGGGGCGAGCAGTACTTC | CAQQLGQGGEQYF
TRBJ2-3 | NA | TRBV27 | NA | TGTGCCAGCAGTATAACCGCCTACTTGGATACGCAGTATTTT | CASSITAYLDTQYF
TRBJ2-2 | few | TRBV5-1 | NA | TGCGCCAGCAACCCTGACAGAAACACCGGGGAGCTGTTTTTT | CASNPDRNTGELFF